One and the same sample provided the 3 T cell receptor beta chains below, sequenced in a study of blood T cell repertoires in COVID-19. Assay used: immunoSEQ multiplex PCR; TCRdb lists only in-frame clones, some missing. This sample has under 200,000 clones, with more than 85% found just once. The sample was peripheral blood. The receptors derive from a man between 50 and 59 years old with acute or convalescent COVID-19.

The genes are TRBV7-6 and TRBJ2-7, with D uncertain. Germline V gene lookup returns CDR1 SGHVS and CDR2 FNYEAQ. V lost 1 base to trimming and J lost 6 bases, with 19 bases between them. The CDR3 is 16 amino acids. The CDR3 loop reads CASSLVPSDRSGEQYF. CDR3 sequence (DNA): TGTGCCAGCAGCTTAGTTCCTTCTGATCGGTCGGGCGAGCAGTACTTC.

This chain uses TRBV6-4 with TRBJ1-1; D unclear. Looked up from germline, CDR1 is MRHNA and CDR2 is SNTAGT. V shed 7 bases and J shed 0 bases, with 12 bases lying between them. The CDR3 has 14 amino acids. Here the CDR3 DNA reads TGTGCCAGCAAGCCAACGTCGATGAACACTGAAGCTTTCTTT. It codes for CASKPTSMNTEAFF.

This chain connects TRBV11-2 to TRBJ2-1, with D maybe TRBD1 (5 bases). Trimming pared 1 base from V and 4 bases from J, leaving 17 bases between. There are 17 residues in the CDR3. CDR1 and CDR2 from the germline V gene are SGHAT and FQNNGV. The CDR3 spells CASSLGPGPPRYNEQFF. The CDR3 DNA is TGTGCCAGCAGCTTAGGTCCAGGGCCACCCAGATACAATGAGCAGTTCTTC.